The 21 T cell receptor beta chains reported below all come from one sample, sequenced in a study of T-cell memory formation after mild COVID-19 (dated by TCRdb to the early 2020s). The library was produced with 5' RACE. The instrument was an Illumina NovaSeq 6000. The public reads were reprocessed in TCRdb via fastp at Q25 and MiXCR, keeping in-frame beta chains. Every distinct CDR3 protein forms one entry, paired with its most common genes and DNA. The sample table shows a few hundred thousand distinct CDR3 sequences, and roughly 15% are seen once. The ten largest clonotypes hold about 22% of the sample. The sample comprised PBMCs or a T cell subset sorted from them (not recorded which). Receptors originate from a man aged 18 to 35 who had mild COVID-19 (a few samples of this study predate the infection). The sample titles of this study are shuffled in the database, so cell type and time point are left out; the donor was told from shared clones.

This chain connects TRBV6-5 to TRBJ1-2, with no clear D. The CDR3 loop spans 13 amino acids. Germline CDR1 MNHEY, CDR2 SVGAGI. V was shortened by 2 bases and J by 5 bases, with 9 bases between the two germline ends. The CDR3 bases are TGTGCCAGCAGTTACACGGATAGATATGGCTACACCTTC. Translation gives CASSYTDRYGYTF.

Here the CDR3 reads CASSLVRGLPSPLHF. CDR3 coding DNA: TGTGCCAGCAGCTTAGTCAGGGGGTTGCCGTCACCCCTCCACTTT. The rearrangement joins TRBV7-2 to TRBJ1-6, with 7 bases identical to TRBD1. Germline V gene lookup returns CDR1 SGHTA and CDR2 FQGNSA. This CDR3 comprises 15 residues. The ends lost 1 base at V and 10 bases at J; junction bases unmatched: 7.

This clonotype was detected many times. The rearrangement uses TRBV12-3 or TRBV12-4 and TRBJ2-3, with D hard to call. The V and J ends lost 7 bases and 3 bases respectively, with 8 bases between them. This CDR3 has 12 residues. Here the CDR3 DNA reads TGTGCCAGCAAGGTCCTGACAGATACGCAGTATTTT. Translated, it gives CASKVLTDTQYF.

This clonotype was observed a few times. The chain is built from TRBV20-1 and TRBJ1-5, with 11 bases that match TRBD1. Germline CDR1 and CDR2: DFQATT and SNEGSKA (reference sequence). This CDR3 spans 14 amino acids. V lost 5 bases to trimming and J lost 5 bases; unmatched junction nucleotides: 5. The chain's CDR3 is CSAPDRGPYQPQHF. The CDR3 DNA follows: TGCAGTGCTCCGGACAGGGGGCCGTATCAGCCCCAGCATTTT.

For this clonotype: The junction and the germline gene differ at one end; a read error may be behind it. The rearrangement links TRBV4-1 to TRBJ2-1; D possibly corresponds to TRBD2 (5 bases). This CDR3 has 14 residues. Looked up from germline, CDR1 is MGHRA and CDR2 is YSYEKL. The CDR3 reads CASSKDTGIGEQFF. The CDR3 DNA sequence: TGCGCCAGCAGCAAAGATACGGGGATCGGTGAGCAGTTCTTC.

This clonotype was picked up a small number of times. The J gene is TRBJ1-1, the V gene TRBV9, with 10 positions matching TRBD1. The CDR3 spans 14 residues. With 0 bases clipped from V and 6 bases from J, the junction kept 2 bases outside the gene matches. Per germline, CDR1 SGDLS and CDR2 YYNGEE. The CDR3 loop is CASSVGQGAAEAFF. The CDR3 DNA reads TGTGCCAGCAGCGTAGGACAGGGGGCGGCTGAAGCTTTCTTT.

The V call is TRBV7-9, the J call TRBJ1-1; TRBD1 matches at 12 bases. Trimming at V came to 7 bases and at J to 2 bases, leaving 8 bases not matched to a gene. The CDR3 has 16 residues. Germline CDR1 SEHNR, CDR2 FQNEAQ (reference sequence). In nucleotides, the CDR3 is TGTGCCAGCATGGCCGGGACAGGGGGCCTAAACACTGAAGCTTTCTTT. The encoded protein is CASMAGTGGLNTEAFF.

This clonotype was detected ten times or more. The chain joins TRBV6-2 or TRBV6-3 to TRBJ2-3; TRBD2 aligns across 7 bases. The CDR3 consists of 15 residues. Germline V gene sequence: CDR1 MNHEY, CDR2 SVGEGT. The V segment lost 5 bases and the J segment 4 bases; nucleotides outside the gene matches: 9. CDR3 sequence (DNA): TGTGCCAGCAGTCCAGGATCTAGCGGCTCAGATACGCAGTATTTT. It specifies CASSPGSSGSDTQYF.

V gene TRBV20-1 combines with J gene TRBJ2-5; 7 positions match TRBD1. The CDR3 is 18 residues long. V lost 1 base to trimming and J lost 1 base; unmatched junction nucleotides: 15. Germline V CDR1 and CDR2: DFQATT, SNEGSKA (reference sequence). The CDR3 reads CSARVRPSDRLFQETQYF. For the CDR3, the DNA is TGCAGTGCTAGAGTCCGTCCCTCGGACAGGCTCTTCCAAGAGACCCAGTACTTC.

In this sample, this clonotype turned up many times. This sequence joins TRBV5-8 and TRBJ2-1, with 11 positions matching TRBD1. This CDR3 has 17 amino acids. With 3 bases clipped from V and 6 bases from J, the junction kept 11 bases outside the gene matches. Looked up from germline, CDR1 is SGHTS and CDR2 is YDEGEE. The CDR3 bases are TGTGCCAGCAGCTCCGTCGCCGGACAGGGGGCACGCAATGAGCAGTTCTTC. As protein: CASSSVAGQGARNEQFF.

V is TRBV20-1 and J is TRBJ2-2, with D uncertain. The germline V gene encodes CDR1 DFQATT and CDR2 SNEGSKA (reference sequence). The CDR3 covers 12 residues. V gave up 4 bases and J gave up 9 bases, with 12 bases separating them. CDR3 residues: CSATGPERELFF. In DNA, the CDR3 is TGCAGTGCTACAGGACCCGAACGGGAGCTGTTTTTT.

For the CDR3, the DNA is TGCGCCAGCAGCTTGGGCCAGTCCGTCACCGGGGAGCTGTTTTTT. Translating gives CASSLGQSVTGELFF. This chain connects TRBV5-1 to TRBJ2-2; D not certain. The CDR3 consists of 15 residues. V shed 0 bases and J shed 4 bases, with 10 bases lying between them. From germline, CDR1 is SGHRS and CDR2 YFSETQ.

This chain links TRBV11-1 with TRBJ2-1; TRBD2 is a possible D gene (6 bases). CDR1 and CDR2 from the germline V gene are SGHAT and FQDESV (reference sequence). The CDR3 is 15 residues long. V dropped 2 bases and J dropped 5 bases, with 13 bases sitting between them. The CDR3 loop reads CASSLWQGGDNEQFF. CDR3 coding DNA: TGTGCCAGCAGCTTATGGCAGGGAGGAGACAATGAGCAGTTCTTC.

The table lists this clonotype with a few counts. V is TRBV6-1 and J is TRBJ1-2, with 8 bases matching TRBD1. V lost 4 bases, J lost 7 bases, and 11 bases stayed unmatched. CDR1 and CDR2 from the germline V gene are MNHNS and SASEGT. The CDR3 has 15 residues. The DNA of the CDR3 is TGTGCCAGCAGTGGCCAACTACAGGGGGATGTTGGCTACACCTTC. Its translation: CASSGQLQGDVGYTF.

V usage is TRBV28 and J usage is TRBJ1-2; 7 bases align to TRBD1. The CDR3 extends over 14 amino acids. The junction had 9 bases not matched to a gene; V was cut back by 5 bases and J by 6 bases. Looked up from germline, CDR1 is MDHEN and CDR2 is SYDVKM. The CDR3 coding sequence is TGTGCCAGCAGTGACGACAGGGACCCAAATGGCTACACCTTC. This translates into CASSDDRDPNGYTF.

This clonotype was recorded a few times. The V gene is TRBV7-8, the J gene TRBJ2-1, with a tentative D call TRBD1 (5 bases). This CDR3 is built from 12 residues. Germline V gene sequence: CDR1 SGHVS, CDR2 FQNEAQ. V shed 4 bases and J shed 6 bases, with 7 bases lying between them. The CDR3 region has the DNA TGTGCCAGCAGCTGGGGCTTCAATGAGCAGTTCTTC. This gives the protein CASSWGFNEQFF. Variable domain in full (rest from reference TRBV7-8 and TRBJ2-1): GAGVSQSPRYKVAKRGQDVALRCDPISGHVSLFWYQQALGQGPEFLTYFQNEAQLDKSGLPSDRFFAERPEGSVSTLKIQRTQQEDSAVYLCASSWGFNEQFFGPGTRLTVL.

This clonotype has just a few counts. The genes are TRBV29-1 and TRBJ2-5; 9 positions agree with TRBD1. V was clipped by 6 bases and J by 4 bases; unmatched bases: 9. This CDR3 is built from 14 residues. Germline values: CDR1 SQVTM, CDR2 ANQGSEA. The CDR3 DNA reads as TGCAGCGTACCGGGGGACAGGGATCGAGAGACCCAGTACTTC. Its translation is CSVPGDRDRETQYF.

This chain joins TRBV19 and TRBJ1-5, with D hard to call. Germline CDR1 and CDR2: LNHDA and SQIVND (reference sequence). The germline V and J ends were trimmed by 3 bases and 9 bases, with 27 bases remaining between them. CDR3 length: 18 amino acids. CDR3 region: CASSIFSERQYPFLPQHF. The CDR3 coding sequence is TGTGCCAGTAGTATTTTTTCGGAGAGGCAGTACCCTTTCCTGCCCCAGCATTTT.

This sequence joins TRBV6-5 and TRBJ2-3, with 10 bases fitting TRBD2. The V and J ends lost 7 bases and 6 bases, in that order; junction bases with no gene match: 7. The CDR3 is 14 amino acids. The germline CDR1 and CDR2 sequences are MNHEY and SVGAGI. The CDR3 loop reads CASKASGGADTQYF. CDR3 DNA: TGTGCCAGCAAGGCTAGCGGGGGTGCCGATACGCAGTATTTT.

The chain is built from TRBV5-1 and TRBJ2-5; 7 nucleotides line up with TRBD1. CDR3 length: 14 residues. The germline CDR1 and CDR2 sequences are SGHRS and YFSETQ. J lost 4 bases, V lost 3 bases, and 6 bases had no gene match. CDR3 nucleotide sequence: TGCGCCAGCAGCTCGACAGGGTTCGTAGAGACCCAGTACTTC. Translating it yields CASSSTGFVETQYF.

The rearrangement joins TRBV7-2 to TRBJ2-5, with 12 bases fitting TRBD2. Germline loops: CDR1 SGHTA, CDR2 FQGNSA. J gave up 4 bases and V 7 bases, and 7 bases lay outside the gene matches. This CDR3 spans 15 amino acids. In nucleotides, the CDR3 is TGTGCCAGCATGCGACTAGCGGGGGTGCCAGAGACCCAGTACTTC. This sequence encodes CASMRLAGVPETQYF.